Each of the 22 T cell receptor beta chains below was sequenced from the same sample in a study of CD8+CD57+ T cells in acquired aplastic anemia. Sequencing involved patients with CD8+CD57+ cell expansion previously shown by flow cytometry. For CDR3 and TCR beta VDJ profiling, genomic DNA was the template used. TCRdb reanalysed the reads using MiXCR and keeps one entry per CDR3 protein. The sample has over 150,000 distinct CDR3 sequences, nearly 65% seen once. Sequencing was performed on sorted CD4+, CD8+, or CD8+CD57+ T cells (not recorded which) from PBMCs. Every receptor here comes from a human donor with aplastic anemia.

The count of this clonotype is one. This chain joins TRBV7-7 and TRBJ1-1, with D hard to call. CDR1 SSHAT and CDR2 FNYEAQ come from the germline V gene (reference sequence). Trimming left V 6 bases short and J 9 bases short, with 38 bases between. This CDR3 is built from 20 residues. In nucleotides, the CDR3 is TGTGCCAGCAGGGACGCAACGAACACCGGGGAGCTGCGGGAGGTCAAAAAAGCTTTCTTT. As protein: CASRDATNTGELREVKKAFF.

V and J are TRBV20-1 and TRBJ2-3; D remains unclear. CDR1 is DFQATT and CDR2 is SNEGSKA in the germline V gene (reference sequence). Deletions cut 6 bases from V and 0 bases from J, with 13 bases between. The CDR3 totals 14 residues. The CDR3 DNA follows: TGCAGTGCCCAGTTCAGCCCGAGCACAGATACGCAGTATTTT. This sequence encodes CSAQFSPSTDTQYF.

This sequence joins TRBV9 and TRBJ2-7, with 9 bases identical to TRBD2. J was trimmed by 6 bases and V by 3 bases; bases with no gene match: 7. Germline CDR1 is SGDLS and CDR2 is YYNGEE. The CDR3 is 14 amino acids. The CDR3 loop is CASSDSGSFGEQYF. The CDR3 region has the DNA TGTGCCAGCAGCGATAGCGGGAGCTTTGGCGAGCAGTACTTC.

This chain links TRBV7-2 with TRBJ1-6; D is perhaps TRBD1 (5 bases). V was clipped by 4 bases and J by 10 bases, with 11 bases between them. CDR3 length equals 13 residues. Germline lookup yields CDR1 SGHTA and CDR2 FQGNSA. CDR3 sequence (DNA): TGTGCCAGCAGCTGGGGACGATACTCACCCCTCCACTTT. Translating gives CASSWGRYSPLHF.

This clonotype appeared a few times. This may be a read error: a much more frequent sequence differs by one nucleotide. The CDR3 reads CASSGDEQFF. The CDR3 nucleotides read TGTGCCAGCTCCGGAGATGAGCAGTTCTTC. This chain links TRBV6-5 with TRBJ2-1; D is uncertain. CDR1 is MNHEY and CDR2 is SVGAGI in the germline V gene. The CDR3 is 10 residues long. V was shortened by 8 bases and J by 8 bases, with 7 bases between the two germline ends.

This clonotype has just one count. J is TRBJ1-1 and V is TRBV5-6, with no clear D. Per the germline V gene, CDR1 is SGHDT and CDR2 is YYEEEE. The CDR3 totals 13 residues. V was cut by 3 bases and J by 6 bases, with 12 bases left in between. The CDR3 sequence: CASSYGTSPEAFF. Written as DNA, the CDR3 is TGTGCCAGCAGCTATGGAACTTCCCCTGAAGCTTTCTTT.

The DNA for the CDR3 is TGTGCCAGCAGTGATTGGGGGCAGGGGGAGACCCAGTACTTC. Translating it yields CASSDWGQGETQYF. V gene TRBV25-1 combines with J gene TRBJ2-5; D possibly corresponds to TRBD1 (6 bases). Germline assignment: CDR1 MGHDK and CDR2 SYGVNS. The CDR3 has 14 amino acids. Deletions cut 3 bases from V and 5 bases from J, with 13 bases between. Full variable domain (missing parts from reference TRBV25-1 and TRBJ2-5): EADIYQTPRYLVIGTGKKITLECSQTMGHDKMYWYQQDPGMELHLIHYSYGVNSTEKGDLSSESTVSRIRTEHFPLTLESARPSHTSQYLCASSDWGQGETQYFGPGTRLLVL.

The CDR3 DNA sequence: TGTGCCAGCAGTGAAGCAAGGGCCAACCAGCAGTACTTC. It is translated as CASSEARANQQYF. The J gene is TRBJ2-7, the V gene TRBV2, with no clear D. The CDR3 is 13 amino acids. Germline V gene lookup returns CDR1 SNHLY and CDR2 FYNNEI. V was cut by 0 bases and J by 8 bases, with 11 bases left in between.

Ten or more counts support this clonotype. The chain combines TRBV7-9 with TRBJ2-1; D gene uncertain. This CDR3 contains 13 residues. V was shortened by 2 bases and J by 2 bases, with 4 bases between the two germline ends. Germline V gives CDR1 SEHNR, CDR2 FQNEAQ (reference sequence). The CDR3 loop reads CASSLTPYNEQFF. CDR3 sequence (DNA): TGTGCCAGCAGCTTAACCCCCTACAATGAGCAGTTCTTC.

The chain employs TRBV5-4 and TRBJ1-2; 8 bases are a match to TRBD1. The CDR3 covers 14 residues. Losses at the gene ends were 6 bases for V and 2 bases for J; bases not matched to a gene: 6. CDR1 and CDR2 from the germline V gene are SGHNT and YYREEE (reference sequence). The CDR3 region is CASNPTGANYGYTF. CDR3 DNA: TGTGCCAGCAATCCGACAGGGGCAAACTATGGCTACACCTTC.

This clonotype was observed many times. The chain combines TRBV10-2 with TRBJ1-2, with TRBD1 matching over 8 bases. There are 13 residues in the CDR3. V lost 6 bases and J lost 2; bases outside the gene matches: 2. Per germline, CDR1 WSHSY and CDR2 SAAADI. This chain's CDR3 is CASSGTGNYGYTF. The DNA of the CDR3 is TGCGCCAGCAGCGGGACAGGCAACTATGGCTACACCTTC.

The V gene is TRBV2, the J gene TRBJ1-5, with a possible D match to TRBD1 (6 bases). CDR3 length: 13 amino acids. Trimming left V 5 bases short and J 3 bases short, with 8 bases between. Per the germline V gene, CDR1 is SNHLY and CDR2 is FYNNEI. The CDR3: CASSWDTNQPQHF. The CDR3 DNA sequence: TGTGCCAGCAGTTGGGACACCAATCAGCCCCAGCATTTT.

About this clonotype itself: This is likely a read error, given that the CDR3 carries no conserved phenylalanine or tryptophan at its end. The chain's CDR3 is CASRWMDRVNEKLFL. The CDR3 DNA reads as TGTGCCAGCAGGTGGATGGACAGGGTTAATGAAAAACTGTTTCTT. The chain links TRBV2 to TRBJ1-4; 8 bases map to TRBD1. From germline, CDR1 is SNHLY and CDR2 FYNNEI. J was trimmed by 4 bases and V by 6 bases; bases with no gene match: 7. This CDR3 spans 15 amino acids.

This chain joins TRBV20-1 and TRBJ2-3; 12 bases match TRBD2. Germline trimming cut 7 bases from V and 5 bases from J; bases unmatched to any gene: 4. The CDR3 length is 13 residues. Looked up from germline, CDR1 is DFQATT and CDR2 is SNEGSKA (reference sequence). CDR3 sequence reads: CSVPTSGRDTQYF. CDR3 DNA sequence: TGCAGTGTTCCGACTAGCGGGAGAGATACGCAGTATTTT.

The rearrangement links TRBV29-1 to TRBJ2-5; D possibly corresponds to TRBD2 (6 bases). The CDR3 sequence is 14 residues long. Germline assignment: CDR1 SQVTM and CDR2 ANQGSEA. Trimming cost V 4 bases and J 5 bases, with 17 bases left between them. CDR3 region: CSVAWRTTQETQYF. For the CDR3, the DNA is TGCAGCGTTGCGTGGAGGACTACACAGGAGACCCAGTACTTC.

V usage is TRBV20-1 and J usage is TRBJ1-2; TRBD1 matches at 8 bases. CDR3 length equals 14 residues. The V gene's germline CDR1 is DFQATT and CDR2 SNEGSKA (reference sequence). The junction had 3 bases not matched to a gene; V was cut back by 0 bases and J by 3 bases. DNA for the CDR3: TGCAGTGCTAGAGAACAGGGGGGCGACTATGGCTACACCTTC. Its translation: CSAREQGGDYGYTF.

In the case of this clonotype: A much larger clone sits a single nucleotide away, making a read error possible. This CDR3 is CASSIQGAPNYSYTF. The CDR3 bases are TGTGCCAGCAGCATACAGGGGGCGCCTAACTATAGCTACACCTTC. This chain joins TRBV10-3 and TRBJ1-2, with 9 bases fitting TRBD1. The CDR3 is made up of 15 amino acids. The germline gives CDR1 ENHRY, CDR2 SYGVKD.

J is TRBJ2-7 and V is TRBV6-5, with TRBD1 identical over 11 bases. The CDR3 extends over 16 amino acids. The V gene's germline CDR1 is MNHEY and CDR2 SVGAGI. Trimming cost V 4 bases and J 7 bases; bases outside gene matches: 12. The CDR3 loop is CASSSGTGGKTGEQYF. Written as DNA, the CDR3 is TGTGCCAGCAGTTCCGGGACAGGGGGGAAGACCGGGGAGCAGTACTTC.

This clonotype has a handful of counts. The CDR3 sequence: CASTTGLETQYF. CDR3 nucleotides: TGTGCCAGCACGACTGGGTTGGAGACCCAGTACTTC. J is TRBJ2-5 and V is TRBV7-9; unclear D gene. CDR1 is SEHNR and CDR2 is FQNEAQ in the germline V gene (reference sequence). CDR3 length: 12 residues. Trimming stripped 7 bases from V and 5 bases from J, with 11 bases between.

The rearrangement joins TRBV20-1 to TRBJ2-5, with D maybe TRBD2 (5 bases). There are 13 residues in the CDR3. CDR1 and CDR2 from the germline V gene are DFQATT and SNEGSKA (reference sequence). With 5 bases removed from V and 7 bases from J, the gap between germline ends came to 17 bases. The CDR3 DNA follows: TGCAGTGCTCAGAGGACTGAGTCGGGGACCCAGTACTTC. Translation gives CSAQRTESGTQYF.

This clonotype was detected only a few times. CDR3 DNA sequence: TGTGCCAGCAGCATCACCGCCTTCTCCTACGAGCAGTACTTC. Translated, it gives CASSITAFSYEQYF. V usage is TRBV2 and J usage is TRBJ2-7; D unclear. From germline, CDR1 is SNHLY and CDR2 FYNNEI. The V gene lost 6 bases and the J gene lost 0 bases, with 12 bases spanning the gap. The CDR3 length is 14 residues. The full variable domain, in which reference TRBV2 and TRBJ2-7 provide the parts outside the CDR3, is EPEVTQTPSHQVTQMGQEVILRCVPISNHLYFYWYRQILGQKVEFLVSFYNNEISEKSEIFDDQFSVERPDGSNFTLKIRSTKLEDSAMYFCASSITAFSYEQYFGPGTRLTVT.

This clonotype was seen at least ten times. This sequence joins TRBV24-1 and TRBJ2-5; 10 positions agree with TRBD1. CDR1 and CDR2 (germline): KGHDR, SFDVKD. This CDR3 has 16 amino acids. V dropped 1 base and J dropped 2; count of bases not matched to a gene: 3. The CDR3: CATSDFGTGEQETQYF. The CDR3 region has the DNA TGTGCCACCAGTGATTTTGGGACAGGGGAACAAGAGACCCAGTACTTC.